Sequencing of this T cell receptor (beta chain) was carried out in a study of read filtering for tumor transcriptome and immune sequencing (dated by TCRdb to the early 2020s). Regarding the complete study: The cohort was composed of 16 to 20 male and roughly 15 female patients, with a mean age of approximately 62 years and an age range of roughly 45 to 85. By revised international staging, eight or nine patients were R-ISS I, under 20 were R-ISS II and over five were R-ISS III. Whole-transcriptome libraries were prepared with the TruSeq RNA Access Library Prep Kit after DNase treatment. Per sample, about 4.05 to 10.27 million TCR-region mapped reads were obtained with IR-seq, compared with only 85 to 1273 with RNA-seq. The study compared TCR repertoires from targeted immune repertoire sequencing and bulk whole-transcriptome sequencing run on the same bone marrow samples. As a main aim, a read-filtering strategy for immune repertoire data was addressed, with the specific question being whether clonotypes supported by a single read should be removed.

CDR1 and CDR2, looked up from the germline V gene, are SGHRS and YFSETQ. The germline ends are 4 bases apart after V is trimmed by 0 bases and J by 0 bases. Measured from the cysteine to the phenylalanine, the CDR3 is 14 residues long. Kept here is only the CDR3 DNA, which spans 42 bases and is read in frame from base 1. Overall results and qualifications from the work: The sorted CD138-negative fraction was composed of a mixed bone marrow immune population rather than of purified T cells. The correlation between IR-seq and RNA-seq shared clonotype proportions was increased by removal of single-read clonotypes. Compared with RNA-seq, IR-seq captured clonotypes at much greater depth and more reliably, and a smaller IR-seq throughput was enough to identify most of the shared clonotypes. In IR-seq, roughly four fifths of clonotypes but roughly 4% of total reads were represented by single-read clonotypes, whereas in RNA-seq, about 76% of clonotypes and approximately 44% of reads were represented by single-read clonotypes.

At least ten counts were recorded for this clonotype. No antigen is known for it. Base qualities are not at hand, and no much larger clone is one base apart. Each patient had bone marrow sampled at the time of active disease. Ficoll-Hypaque density gradient centrifugation was used to isolate the bone marrow mononuclear cells. CD138-negative cells were obtained by negative selection after labeling with CD138 magnetic microbeads on a MACS separator, removing myeloma plasma cells. Flow cytometry with CD138 antibodies on an Attune NxT was used to check how pure the isolated cells were. Total RNA was extracted with TRIzol reagent and quantified with a NanoDrop spectrophotometer. For each patient, the CD138-negative bone marrow sample underwent paired RNA-seq and IR-seq. The Immunoverse kit was used to build TCR libraries from about 430 ng RNA, with molecular barcoded adaptors covering alpha/delta and beta/gamma chains. TCR library preparation was performed with the same RNA that was used for transcriptome sequencing. TCR libraries were sequenced on an Illumina HiSeq 4000 with 2 x 150 cycles. Regarding the original processing steps: MiXCR aligned TCR reads to human V, D, J and C references and assembled the aligned reads into CDR3 clonotypes, with quality filtering and error correction included. The tcR package in R was used for analysis of clonotype counts and gene usage diversity. For inspection of raw mapping reads, RNA-seq reads were mapped by STAR aligner version 2.5.3a onto GRCh37 of the human genome. IR-seq fastq files were randomly downsampled with Seqtk 1.3 to test the effect of sequencing depth on detected clonotypes. TCRdb cleaned the public reads at Q25 with fastp, built clones with MiXCR and kept in-frame beta chains. Each entry merges the rows of one CDR3 protein and shows their most common DNA and genes. These V and J calls rely on TCRdb rather than the paper's analysis. The table for this sample lists roughly 59,000 distinct CDR3 sequences; about 19% of them were counted only once. About a tenth of the sample is held by the ten biggest clonotypes.

The TCR originated in a donor aged 40 or older with multiple myeloma. Sample: a population of CD138-negative cells sorted from bone marrow. Sample cell subset or site, as interpreted from the label and publication: bone marrow mononuclear cells depleted of CD138+ plasma/myeloma cells by negative magnetic selection. The chain employs TRBV5-1 and TRBJ2-1, with no D gene named confidently. At the DNA level, the sequence is TGCGCCAGCAGCTTGGATCTCTCCTACAATGAGCAGTTCTTC. Translated, it gives CASSLDLSYNEQFF.